These T cell receptor beta chains were read from a single sample in a study of blood T cells in healthy people across ages. TCRdb reprocessed the 5' RACE reads via MiXCR and lists one record per CDR3 protein. The sample has about 1.4 million distinct CDR3 sequences, around 55% seen once. The sequencing input was blood. The receptors were gathered from a man younger than 35 in good health. Both conserved end residues are part of each CDR3. D genes are given only for firm matches. Not every row has a clone size; where given, it reads once, few, many or a size class.

d_call clone_size j_call v_call cdr3_aa cdr3_nt
TRBD1 few TRBJ1-2 TRBV3-1 CASSRDRQGNYGYTF TGTGCCAGCAGCCGGGACCGACAGGGAAACTATGGCTACACCTTC
- - TRBJ1-6 TRBV20-1 CSVSRGNYNSPLHF TGCAGTGTTTCAAGGGGGAATTATAATTCACCCCTCCACTTT
TRBD2 few TRBJ2-7 TRBV12-3/TRBV12-4 CASSLAGLASYEQYF TGTGCCAGCAGTTTAGCGGGACTAGCGAGCTACGAGCAGTACTTC
- few TRBJ2-7 TRBV11-2 CASSLAPGIIYEQYF TGTGCCAGCAGCTTAGCCCCAGGGATCATCTACGAGCAGTACTTC
- - TRBJ2-1 TRBV29-1 CSVEDKRERNEQFF TGCAGCGTTGAAGATAAGAGGGAGAGGAATGAGCAGTTCTTC
- - TRBJ1-2 TRBV3-1 CASGQSPNYGYTF TGTGCCAGCGGACAGTCACCTAACTATGGCTACACCTTC
TRBD2 - TRBJ2-3 TRBV20-1 CSARAPGVAGGLTINTDTQYF TGCAGTGCTCGGGCCCCCGGGGTAGCGGGAGGACTCACCATCAACACAGATACGCAGTATTTT
- few TRBJ2-3 TRBV2 CASSRESESSTDTQYF TGTGCCAGCAGCCGTGAGAGCGAGAGTAGCACAGATACGCAGTATTTT
TRBD1 - TRBJ1-1 TRBV4-1 CASSQGTGMNTEAFF TGTGCCAGCAGCCAAGGGACAGGTATGAACACTGAAGCTTTCTTT
- - TRBJ2-7 TRBV12-3/TRBV12-4 CASSVWVEQYF TGTGCCAGCAGTGTGTGGGTCGAGCAGTACTTC
- - TRBJ2-3 TRBV7-9 CASSPGGARDTQYF TGTGCCAGCAGCCCAGGGGGGGCGCGAGATACGCAGTATTTT
- - TRBJ2-1 TRBV27 CASSPRQVSENEQFF TGTGCCAGCAGTCCCCGACAGGTATCTGAGAATGAGCAGTTCTTC
- - TRBJ2-5 TRBV15 CATSSSSAMRYGQYF TGTGCCACCAGCAGCTCTAGCGCCATGAGATACGGGCAGTACTTC
- - TRBJ1-5 TRBV5-5 CASSSLGQTNQPQHF TGTGCCAGCAGCTCCCTGGGCCAGACCAATCAGCCCCAGCATTTT
- - TRBJ2-5 TRBV25-1 CASSGGAVETQYF TGTGCCAGCAGTGGAGGGGCAGTGGAGACCCAGTACTTC
- - TRBJ2-1 TRBV9 CAPRTNEQFF TGTGCCCCCAGGACCAATGAGCAGTTCTTC
TRBD1 - TRBJ2-2 TRBV4-1 CASSQKTGYTGELFF TGCGCCAGCAGCCAAAAGACAGGGTACACCGGGGAGCTGTTTTTT
- - TRBJ2-7 TRBV19 CASSTSAYSYEQYF TGTGCCAGTAGTACTAGCGCCTACTCCTACGAGCAGTACTTC
TRBD2 - TRBJ2-1 TRBV25-1 CASSEWRRGGDEQFF TGTGCCAGCAGTGAATGGAGGCGGGGGGGAGATGAGCAGTTCTTC
TRBD2 - TRBJ2-3 TRBV27 CASNFLGGGSSTDTQYF TGTGCCAGCAATTTCTTGGGGGGGGGATCTAGCACAGATACGCAGTATTTT
- - TRBJ2-3 TRBV6-2/TRBV6-3 CASRAMDGSTDTQYF TGTGCCAGCAGAGCGATGGACGGTAGCACAGATACGCAGTATTTT
TRBD1 few TRBJ2-3 TRBV29-1 CSVEDTGGRSTDTQYF TGCAGCGTTGAAGATACAGGGGGACGGAGCACAGATACGCAGTATTTT
- - TRBJ2-3 TRBV11-3 CASSRLRGTDTQYF TGTGCCAGCAGCCGCTTAAGGGGCACAGATACGCAGTATTTT
TRBD1 - TRBJ1-1 TRBV30 CAWGGHRGDTEAFF TGTGCCTGGGGTGGGCACAGGGGAGACACTGAAGCTTTCTTT
- - TRBJ2-3 TRBV21-1 CASSNRETSTDTQYF TGTGCCAGCAGCAACAGGGAGACTAGCACAGATACGCAGTATTTT
- few TRBJ2-7 TRBV12-3/TRBV12-4 CASSFEVYEQYF TGTGCCAGCAGTTTCGAAGTTTACGAGCAGTACTTC
TRBD2 - TRBJ2-1 TRBV10-3 CAIRTAGGQGMGEQFF TGTGCCATCAGGACAGCGGGGGGGCAAGGTATGGGTGAGCAGTTCTTC
TRBD1 - TRBJ2-1 TRBV4-3 CASSHRDRGVAYNEQFF TGCGCCAGCAGCCACCGGGACAGGGGGGTAGCCTACAATGAGCAGTTCTTC
- - TRBJ2-2 TRBV5-1 CASAPTRGTGERFF TGCGCCAGCGCTCCCACCCGGGGCACCGGGGAGCGGTTTTTT
- once TRBJ1-2 TRBV15 CATSRVNGNFGYTF TGTGCCACCAGCAGAGTGAATGGGAACTTTGGCTACACCTTC
TRBD2 - TRBJ2-3 TRBV5-4 CASSPWSGGSTDTQYF TGTGCCAGCAGCCCCTGGTCGGGGGGTAGCACAGATACGCAGTATTTT
- - TRBJ1-1 TRBV12-3/TRBV12-4 CASTTTGMNTEAFF TGTGCCAGCACTACGACAGGAATGAACACTGAAGCTTTCTTT
- few TRBJ2-7 TRBV20-1 CSASNSYEQYF TGCAGTGCTAGTAACAGCTACGAGCAGTACTTC
TRBD2 - TRBJ2-1 TRBV5-1 CASSKEGLGGSGEQFF TGCGCCAGCAGCAAAGAGGGACTAGGGGGGTCTGGAGAGCAGTTCTTC
- - TRBJ2-1 TRBV19 CASSLIGHNEQFF TGTGCCAGTAGTCTGATCGGCCACAATGAGCAGTTCTTC
- - TRBJ1-6 TRBV4-2 CASSQDRGGGGSPLHF TGTGCCAGCAGCCAAGATCGAGGCGGCGGCGGTTCACCCCTCCACTTT
- once TRBJ1-2 TRBV20-1 CSARAGEFYGYTF TGCAGTGCCAGGGCCGGAGAGTTCTATGGCTACACCTTC
- - TRBJ1-3 TRBV28 CASTGSGNTIYF TGTGCCAGCACGGGGTCTGGAAACACCATATATTTT
TRBD1 - TRBJ2-1 TRBV10-3 CAINLDRGSNEQFF TGTGCCATCAACCTGGACAGGGGGTCGAATGAGCAGTTCTTC
- once TRBJ1-2 TRBV4-2 CASSQDYTSTTLFGYTF TGTGCCAGCAGCCAAGATTACACAAGTACAACATTATTTGGCTACACCTTC
TRBD1 - TRBJ2-5 TRBV5-4 CASSPGGSNTRETQYF TGTGCCAGCAGCCCAGGGGGCTCGAACACAAGAGAGACCCAGTACTTC
TRBD2 - TRBJ2-5 TRBV3-1 CASSHGLAGLEETQYF TGTGCCAGCAGCCATGGACTAGCGGGCCTAGAAGAGACCCAGTACTTC
- - TRBJ2-7 TRBV20-1 CSARKGNEQYF TGCAGTGCTAGGAAGGGAAACGAGCAGTACTTC
- - TRBJ2-5 TRBV2 CASRGHREETQYF TGTGCCAGCAGGGGGCACAGGGAAGAGACCCAGTACTTC
- - TRBJ2-5 TRBV7-2 CASSLAPTEPYF TGTGCCAGCAGCTTAGCGCCGACCGAACCGTACTTC
- - TRBJ2-5 TRBV24-1 CATSAQTGAQYF TGTGCCACCAGTGCCCAAACTGGGGCCCAGTACTTC
- once TRBJ2-2 TRBV7-9 CASRSGDRDTGELFF TGTGCCAGCAGGTCAGGGGATAGGGACACCGGGGAGCTGTTTTTT
TRBD1 - TRBJ2-7 TRBV9 CAGSTGTGGYNEQYF TGTGCCGGCAGCACCGGGACAGGAGGTTACAATGAGCAGTACTTC
- - TRBJ2-7 TRBV4-3 CASSQARGNSYEQYF TGCGCCAGCAGCCAAGCACGGGGCAACTCCTACGAGCAGTACTTC
TRBD1 - TRBJ2-5 TRBV6-1 CASSGRDREEAQYF TGTGCCAGCAGCGGCCGGGACAGGGAAGAGGCCCAGTACTTC
- once TRBJ1-4 TRBV20-1 CSARSVTQGNEKLFF TGCAGTGCTCGTTCCGTCACACAGGGTAATGAAAAACTGTTTTTT
- - TRBJ1-2 TRBV5-1 CASSLFPKGDYGYTF TGCGCCAGCAGCTTGTTTCCCAAAGGAGACTATGGCTACACCTTC
- - TRBJ2-5 TRBV6-5 CASSYYRGQETQYF TGTGCCAGCAGTTACTATCGCGGCCAAGAGACCCAGTACTTC
- - TRBJ2-3 TRBV12-3/TRBV12-4 CASSPRTDADTQYF TGTGCCAGCAGTCCTCGGACAGATGCAGATACGCAGTATTTT
TRBD2 few TRBJ2-4 TRBV29-1 CSVLISGEPGNIQYF TGCAGCGTTCTGATTAGCGGGGAACCAGGGAACATTCAGTACTTC
- once TRBJ1-6 TRBV27 CASSFLGPGDNSPLHF TGTGCCAGCAGTTTTCTCGGCCCAGGGGATAATTCACCCCTCCACTTT
- - TRBJ2-7 TRBV27 CASSLGTERIDEQYF TGTGCCAGCAGTCTCGGGACCGAACGAATCGACGAGCAGTACTTC